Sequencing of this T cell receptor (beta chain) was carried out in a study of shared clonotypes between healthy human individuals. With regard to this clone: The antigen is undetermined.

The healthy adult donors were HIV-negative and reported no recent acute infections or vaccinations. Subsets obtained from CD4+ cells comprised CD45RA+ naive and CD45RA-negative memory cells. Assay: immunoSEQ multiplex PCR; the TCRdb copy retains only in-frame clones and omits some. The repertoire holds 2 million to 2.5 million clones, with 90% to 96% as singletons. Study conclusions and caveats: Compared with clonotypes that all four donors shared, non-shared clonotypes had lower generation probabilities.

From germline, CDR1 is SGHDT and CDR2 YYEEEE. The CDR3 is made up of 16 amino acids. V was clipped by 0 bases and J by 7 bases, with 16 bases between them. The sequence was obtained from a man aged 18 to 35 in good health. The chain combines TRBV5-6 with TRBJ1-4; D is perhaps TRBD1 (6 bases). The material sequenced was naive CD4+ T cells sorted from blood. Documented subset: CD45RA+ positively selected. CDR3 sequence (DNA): TGTGCCAGCAGCTTGGTAGGGAAGGGGGGATCTGAAAAACTGTTTTTT. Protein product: CASSLVGKGGSEKLFF. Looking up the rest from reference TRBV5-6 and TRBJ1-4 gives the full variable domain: DAGVTQSPTHLIKTRGQQVTLRCSPKSGHDTVSWYQQALGQGPQFIFQYYEEEERQRGNFPDRFSGHQFPNYSSELNVNALLLGDSALYLCASSLVGKGGSEKLFFGSGTQLSVL.